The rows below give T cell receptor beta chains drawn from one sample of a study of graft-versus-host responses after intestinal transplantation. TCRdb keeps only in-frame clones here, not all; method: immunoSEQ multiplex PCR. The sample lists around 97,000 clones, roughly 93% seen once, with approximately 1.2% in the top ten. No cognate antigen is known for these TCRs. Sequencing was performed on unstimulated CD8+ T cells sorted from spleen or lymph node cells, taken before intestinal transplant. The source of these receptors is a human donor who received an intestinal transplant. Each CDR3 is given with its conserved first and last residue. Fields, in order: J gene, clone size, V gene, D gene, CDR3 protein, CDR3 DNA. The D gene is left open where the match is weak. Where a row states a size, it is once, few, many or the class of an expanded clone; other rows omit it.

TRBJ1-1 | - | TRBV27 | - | CASSGAGGRTEAFF | TGTGCCAGCAGTGGGGCCGGGGGGCGAACTGAAGCTTTCTTT
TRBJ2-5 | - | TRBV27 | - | CASRQMGGQPGETQYF | TGTGCCAGCAGACAAATGGGGGGCCAACCAGGGGAGACCCAGTACTTC
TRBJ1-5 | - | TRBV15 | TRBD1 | CATSRGYSGTGLNQPQHF | TGTGCCACCAGCAGAGGTTATTCCGGGACAGGGTTGAATCAGCCCCAGCATTTT
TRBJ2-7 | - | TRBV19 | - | CASSIAAYLTSHF | TGTGCCAGTAGTATCGCCGCCTACCTAACGTCGCACTTC
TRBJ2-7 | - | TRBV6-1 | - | CASSEVPGHYEQYF | TGTGCCAGCAGTGAAGTCCCGGGACATTACGAGCAGTACTTC
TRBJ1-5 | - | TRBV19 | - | CASSSSGQPQHF | TGTGCCAGTAGTTCCTCGGGTCAGCCCCAGCATTTT
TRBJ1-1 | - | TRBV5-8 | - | CASSSESGYAEAFF | TGTGCCAGCAGCTCCGAATCGGGGTACGCTGAAGCTTTCTTT
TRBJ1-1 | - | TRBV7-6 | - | CASSPVGWGNTEAFF | TGTGCCAGCAGCCCGGTGGGGTGGGGGAACACTGAAGCTTTCTTT
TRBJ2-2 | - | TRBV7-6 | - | CASSDSGELFF | TGTGCCAGCAGCGATTCCGGGGAGCTGTTTTTT
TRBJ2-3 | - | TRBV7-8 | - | CASSLTLAADTQYF | TGTGCCAGCAGCTTAACGCTAGCAGCAGATACGCAGTATTTT
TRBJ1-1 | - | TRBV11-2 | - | CASSLGFEAGDGNTEAFF | TGTGCCAGCAGCTTAGGGTTCGAGGCAGGGGACGGAAACACTGAAGCTTTCTTT
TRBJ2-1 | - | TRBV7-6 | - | CATSRTPGDYNEQFF | TGTGCCACCTCCCGGACGCCGGGGGACTACAATGAGCAGTTCTTC
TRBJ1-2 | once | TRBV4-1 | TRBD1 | CASSPGGSIYGYTF | TGCGCCAGCAGCCCAGGGGGGTCAATCTATGGCTACACCTTC
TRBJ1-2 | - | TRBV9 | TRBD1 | CASSDAPGQGVGYTF | TGTGCCAGCAGCGACGCACCGGGACAGGGGGTTGGCTACACCTTC
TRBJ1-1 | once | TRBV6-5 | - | CASSRKRTEAFF | TGTGCCAGCAGTCGGAAAAGGACTGAAGCTTTCTTT
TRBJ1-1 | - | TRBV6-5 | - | CASNRQNTEAFF | TGTGCCAGCAACAGGCAGAACACTGAAGCTTTCTTT
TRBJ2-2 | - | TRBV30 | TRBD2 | CAWTWGTSWHTGELFF | TGTGCCTGGACTTGGGGGACTAGTTGGCACACCGGGGAGCTGTTTTTT
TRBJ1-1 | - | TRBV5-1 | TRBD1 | CASSRQGTEAFF | TGCGCCAGCAGTCGACAGGGCACTGAAGCTTTCTTT
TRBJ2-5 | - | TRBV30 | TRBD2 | CAWTSGGAFQETQYF | TGTGCCTGGACTAGCGGGGGGGCTTTCCAAGAGACCCAGTACTTC
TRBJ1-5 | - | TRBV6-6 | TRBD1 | CASTHTGGISNQPQHF | TGTGCCAGCACCCATACAGGGGGCATTAGCAATCAGCCCCAGCATTTT
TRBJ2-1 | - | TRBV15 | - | CATSRDRGSGHNEQFF | TGTGCCACCAGCAGAGATCGGGGTAGCGGTCACAATGAGCAGTTCTTC
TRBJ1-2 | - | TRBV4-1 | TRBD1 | CASSQSDRGGYTF | TGCGCCAGCAGCCAGTCAGACAGGGGGGGCTACACCTTC
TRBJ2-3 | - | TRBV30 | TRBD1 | CAWSVGQGITDTQYF | TGTGCCTGGAGTGTGGGACAGGGGATCACAGATACGCAGTATTTT
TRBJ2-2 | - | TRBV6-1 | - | CASSEPAGGTGELFF | TGTGCCAGCAGTGAACCTGCGGGTGGAACCGGGGAGCTGTTTTTT
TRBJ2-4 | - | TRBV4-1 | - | CASSLKGGGVSNIQYF | TGCGCCAGCAGCCTGAAGGGGGGGGGCGTCTCAAACATTCAGTACTTC
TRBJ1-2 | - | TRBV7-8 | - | CASSRTDLPYGYTF | TGTGCCAGCAGCCGGACAGATCTTCCTTATGGCTACACCTTC
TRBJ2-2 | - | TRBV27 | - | CASSLSNGLEGLFF | TGTGCCAGCAGTTTATCGAACGGGTTGGAGGGGCTGTTTTTT
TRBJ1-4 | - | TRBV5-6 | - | CASTQRRSNEKLFF | TGTGCCAGCACGCAGCGGAGGTCTAATGAAAAACTGTTTTTT
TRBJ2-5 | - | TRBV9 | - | CASGSGTKGFGQETQYF | TGTGCCAGCGGGTCCGGGACAAAGGGTTTCGGGCAAGAGACCCAGTACTTC
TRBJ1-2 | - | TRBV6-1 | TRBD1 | CASSETGAPYGYTF | TGTGCCAGCAGTGAGACAGGGGCTCCCTATGGCTACACCTTC
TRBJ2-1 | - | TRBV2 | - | CASIGTHNNEQFF | TGTGCCAGCATCGGGACCCATAACAATGAGCAGTTCTTC
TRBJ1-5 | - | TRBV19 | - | CASKTGNQPQHF | TGTGCCAGTAAGACAGGAAATCAGCCCCAGCATTTT
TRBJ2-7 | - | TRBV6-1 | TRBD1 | CASSGTGREQYF | TGTGCCAGCAGTGGGACAGGGAGGGAGCAGTACTTC
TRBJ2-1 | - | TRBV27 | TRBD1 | CASRPDRKGFGDNEQFF | TGTGCCAGCAGACCGGACAGGAAAGGCTTTGGGGACAATGAGCAGTTCTTC
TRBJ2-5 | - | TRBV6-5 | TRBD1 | CASRPQGMETQYF | TGTGCCAGCAGGCCACAGGGGATGGAGACCCAGTACTTC
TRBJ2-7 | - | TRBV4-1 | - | CASSPGVNYEQYF | TGCGCCAGCAGCCCAGGGGTTAACTACGAGCAGTACTTC
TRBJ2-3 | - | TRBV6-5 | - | CASSYSERDTQYF | TGTGCCAGCAGTTACTCGGAGAGGGATACGCAGTATTTT
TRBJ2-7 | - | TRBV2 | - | CASSDSYEQYF | TGTGCCAGCAGTGACTCCTACGAGCAGTACTTC
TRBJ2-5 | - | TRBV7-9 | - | CASSSARARADVAQYF | TGTGCCAGCAGCTCTGCTCGCGCTAGGGCAGATGTGGCCCAGTACTTC